The 13 T cell receptor beta chains listed next were all sequenced from one sample in a study of OX40 agonist ivuxolimab in advanced cancers. Library preparation employed the immunoSEQ multiplex PCR assay. Sourced from immuneACCESS, this table was stored by TCRdb with only in-frame sequences that have V and J called. A share of the clones is absent; for the studies checked, an unresolved V gene accounts for under half, and the remainder has no known explanation. Here the sample has more than 70,000 clones; 85% to 95% occur a single time. Over 11% of the sample belongs to the ten largest clones. The input for sequencing was CD4+ or CD8+ T cells sorted from blood, taken in a trial of the OX40 agonist ivuxolimab. The receptor source for this set is an adult with an advanced solid tumor such as melanoma, head and neck, liver or kidney cancer.

The chain links TRBV10-1 to TRBJ2-5; D is possibly TRBD1 (6 bases). This CDR3 comprises 15 residues. In germline, CDR1 is WNHNN, CDR2 SYGVQD (reference sequence). Trimming removed 2 bases from V and 2 bases from J, with 12 bases in between. The CDR3 is CASSEGRGKQETQYF. As DNA, the CDR3 is TGCGCCAGCAGTGAGGGCAGGGGTAAACAAGAGACCCAGTACTTC.

J is TRBJ2-5 and V is TRBV4-3; 7 nucleotides line up with TRBD2. The J call could be wrong; TRBJ2-7 is a better fit for the DNA end. The CDR3 has 14 residues. Per the germline V gene, CDR1 is LGHNA and CDR2 is YSLEER. CDR3 DNA sequence: TGCGCCAGCAGCCCTGGACTAGTGTACTACGAGCAGTACTTC. This translates into CASSPGLVYYEQYF.

The chain carries TRBV28 and TRBJ1-2, with TRBD1 matching 12 bases. The germline gives CDR1 MDHEN, CDR2 SYDVKM. The V segment lost 7 bases and the J segment 6 bases; nucleotides outside the gene matches: 9. This CDR3 contains 15 residues. The CDR3 region has the DNA TGTGCCAGCATCCTCCGGGACAGGGGGCAAGATGGCTACACCTTC. This encodes CASILRDRGQDGYTF.

The J gene is TRBJ2-1, the V gene TRBV4-3; 7 positions agree with TRBD2. The germline V gene has CDR1 LGHNA and CDR2 YSLEER. Trimming at V came to 0 bases and at J to 7 bases, leaving 9 bases not matched to a gene. This CDR3 is 16 amino acids long. CDR3 coding DNA: TGCGCCAGCAGCCAAGATTGGGCTAGCGGCCGGAATGAGCAGTTCTTC. This sequence encodes CASSQDWASGRNEQFF.

J is TRBJ1-5 and V is TRBV15; D not certain. Germline values: CDR1 LNHNV, CDR2 YYDKDF (reference sequence). The CDR3 consists of 15 residues. V gave up 0 bases and J gave up 3 bases, with 9 bases separating them. CDR3 in amino acids: CATSRDSTTNQPQHF. In nucleotides, the CDR3 is TGTGCCACCAGCAGAGATTCAACGACCAATCAGCCCCAGCATTTT.

The rearrangement links TRBV5-1 to TRBJ1-3; 7 nucleotides align to TRBD1. Trimming at V came to 4 bases and at J to 0 bases, leaving 4 bases not matched to a gene. The CDR3 length is 15 residues. The germline CDR1 and CDR2 sequences are SGHRS and YFSETQ. The CDR3: CASSQQGSSGNTIYF. In nucleotides, the CDR3 is TGCGCCAGCAGCCAACAGGGGAGCTCTGGAAACACCATATATTTT.

The chain employs TRBV14 and TRBJ2-7; TRBD1 is a possible D gene (5 bases). The V end was cut by 4 bases, the J end by 5 bases, with 12 bases between. The CDR3 consists of 13 residues. Per germline, CDR1 SGHDN and CDR2 FVKESK. The CDR3 DNA follows: TGTGCCAGCAGCCCGTTACAGGTCCACGAGCAGTACTTC. Its translation is CASSPLQVHEQYF. The full variable domain, in which reference TRBV14 and TRBJ2-7 provide the parts outside the CDR3, is EAGVTQFPSHSVIEKGQTVTLRCDPISGHDNLYWYRRVMGKEIKFLLHFVKESKQDESGMPNNRFLAERTGGTYSTLKVQPAELEDSGVYFCASSPLQVHEQYFGPGTRLTVT.

The V and J genes are TRBV7-2 and TRBJ1-1, with D possibly matching TRBD1 (5 bases). V lost 0 bases to trimming and J lost 4 bases, with 21 bases between them. There are 18 residues in the CDR3. Germline CDR1 and CDR2: SGHTA and FQGNSA. CDR3 nucleotides: TGTGCCAGCAGCTTAGCGTTTTTGTGGGGCGCGCGTTCCACTGAAGCTTTCTTT. This encodes CASSLAFLWGARSTEAFF.

The chain links TRBV9 to TRBJ2-7; D gene ambiguous. V lost 0 bases and J lost 6, with 10 bases in between. This CDR3 contains 13 residues. In germline, CDR1 is SGDLS, CDR2 YYNGEE. The CDR3: CASSVGPPAEQYF. CDR3 bases: TGTGCCAGCAGCGTAGGCCCCCCGGCCGAGCAGTACTTC.

The chain employs TRBV4-1 and TRBJ2-5, with D possibly being TRBD1 (6 bases). V was pared by 0 bases and J by 5 bases, with 16 bases between. This CDR3 is built from 16 residues. From germline, CDR1 is MGHRA and CDR2 YSYEKL. This CDR3 reads CASSQEGALALETQYF. In DNA, the CDR3 is TGCGCCAGCAGCCAAGAGGGGGCGCTGGCCCTGGAGACCCAGTACTTC.

This clone occurred once. The CDR3 coding sequence is TGTGCCAGCGATCCTGGACAGGGAAACAATGAGCAGTTCTTC. Encoded protein: CASDPGQGNNEQFF. This chain links TRBV2 with TRBJ2-1; 8 positions agree with TRBD1. With V trimmed by 8 bases and J by 5 bases, 8 bases remained unmatched. The CDR3 extends over 14 amino acids. Per germline, CDR1 SNHLY and CDR2 FYNNEI.

The chain recombines TRBV19 with TRBJ2-1; TRBD2 agrees at 8 bases. Germline trimming cut 5 bases from V and 3 bases from J; bases unmatched to any gene: 6. Germline CDR1 is LNHDA and CDR2 is SQIVND (reference sequence). The CDR3 runs to 15 residues. CDR3 bases: TGTGCCAGTAGTTTAATAGCGGGGCTCTACAATGAGCAGTTCTTC. This codes for CASSLIAGLYNEQFF.

This clone was seen once. The rearrangement joins TRBV6-1 to TRBJ2-7; D unresolved. The germline V and J ends were trimmed by 3 bases and 4 bases, with 4 bases remaining between them. This CDR3 is built from 11 residues. Germline CDR1 MNHNS, CDR2 SASEGT. CDR3 in DNA: TGTGCCAGCAGTGAGTGGTACGAGCAGTACTTC. This encodes CASSEWYEQYF.